This TCR beta chain stems from a study of blood T cell repertoires in COVID-19. Study context: T cells, B-cell-depleted T cells, or PBMCs supplied cDNA or gDNA.

The data were produced by immunoSEQ multiplex PCR, yet TCRdb's version contains in-frame clones alone and is incomplete. This sample has a few hundred thousand clones; around four fifths occur once, and the top ten carry 4.1%. Cohorts were based on clinical histories the participants reported. The germline CDR1 and CDR2 sequences are LGHNA and YNFKEQ. The CDR3 is made up of 15 amino acids. V lost 4 bases to trimming and J lost 6 bases; unmatched junction nucleotides: 7. A few counts support this clone. The gene calls are TRBV4-2 and TRBJ1-4, with 8 nucleotides matching TRBD1. This TCR came from a man aged 25 to 45 with acute COVID-19. Sequencing was performed on PBMCs or T cells enriched from blood (not recorded which). The CDR3 DNA follows: TGTGCCAGCAGCCCTCGGACAGGGTTGGATGAAAAACTGTTTTTT. Its protein is CASSPRTGLDEKLFF.